Listed below are T cell receptor beta chains from one sample, sequenced in a study of OX40 agonist ivuxolimab in advanced cancers. Sequencing used immunoSEQ multiplex PCR; TCRdb keeps in-frame clones, though not all of them. This table has tens of thousands of clones, about nine tenths appearing once. Sequencing was performed on CD4+ or CD8+ T cells sorted from blood, taken in a trial of the OX40 agonist ivuxolimab. The receptors were sampled from an adult with an advanced solid tumor such as melanoma, head and neck, liver or kidney cancer. CDR3s include the opening cysteine and the closing phenylalanine or tryptophan. A D gene is named only where the DNA matches it firmly. Not all rows give a size; the values are once, few, many and, for expanded clones, a class.

V gene: TRBV11-2
J gene: TRBJ2-3
clone size: NA
D gene: TRBD1
CDR3 protein: CASSTWTGGTDTQYF
CDR3 DNA: TGTGCCAGCAGCACCTGGACAGGGGGCACAGATACGCAGTATTTT

V gene: TRBV7-8
J gene: TRBJ2-6
clone size: NA
D gene: NA
CDR3 protein: CASSKGGSSGANVLTF
CDR3 DNA: TGTGCCAGCAGCAAAGGGGGGAGCTCTGGGGCCAACGTCCTGACTTTC

V gene: TRBV6-1
J gene: TRBJ1-1
clone size: once
D gene: NA
CDR3 protein: CASSEARLRDSNTEAFF
CDR3 DNA: TGTGCCAGCAGTGAAGCACGCCTCAGAGACTCGAACACTGAAGCTTTCTTT

V gene: TRBV5-6
J gene: TRBJ2-5
clone size: once
D gene: TRBD1
CDR3 protein: CASSGTGGGETQYF
CDR3 DNA: TGTGCCAGCAGCGGAACAGGGGGCGGGGAGACCCAGTACTTC

V gene: TRBV19
J gene: TRBJ2-1
clone size: once
D gene: NA
CDR3 protein: CASRQGGTTNEQFF
CDR3 DNA: TGTGCCAGTAGACAGGGCGGGACGACCAATGAGCAGTTCTTC

V gene: TRBV10-3
J gene: TRBJ1-5
clone size: NA
D gene: NA
CDR3 protein: CAIKKQGDSNQPQHF
CDR3 DNA: TGTGCCATCAAAAAACAGGGAGATAGCAATCAGCCCCAGCATTTT

V gene: TRBV30
J gene: TRBJ2-3
clone size: NA
D gene: NA
CDR3 protein: CAWSVRDTQYF
CDR3 DNA: TGTGCCTGGAGTGTACGGGATACGCAGTATTTT

V gene: TRBV7-9
J gene: TRBJ2-2
clone size: NA
D gene: NA
CDR3 protein: CASSYQQATNTGELFF
CDR3 DNA: TGTGCCAGCAGTTACCAGCAGGCCACGAACACCGGGGAGCTGTTTTTT

V gene: TRBV2
J gene: TRBJ1-5
clone size: NA
D gene: NA
CDR3 protein: CASNFGGVAQPQHF
CDR3 DNA: TGTGCCAGCAATTTCGGGGGGGTAGCTCAGCCCCAGCATTTT

V gene: TRBV12-1
J gene: TRBJ2-3
clone size: NA
D gene: NA
CDR3 protein: CASGSTSERGDTQYF
CDR3 DNA: TGTGCCAGCGGATCCACTAGCGAAAGGGGGGATACGCAGTATTTT

V gene: TRBV27
J gene: TRBJ2-1
clone size: NA
D gene: TRBD2
CDR3 protein: CASSPPGLAGNEQFF
CDR3 DNA: TGTGCCAGCAGTCCACCAGGGCTAGCGGGCAATGAGCAGTTCTTC

V gene: TRBV5-6
J gene: TRBJ2-7
clone size: NA
D gene: TRBD2
CDR3 protein: CASSLGGLKMDEQYF
CDR3 DNA: TGTGCCAGCAGCTTGGGGGGACTAAAAATGGACGAGCAGTACTTC

V gene: TRBV4-1
J gene: TRBJ2-5
clone size: NA
D gene: TRBD2
CDR3 protein: CASSQDMRGSGETQYF
CDR3 DNA: TGCGCCAGCAGCCAAGATATGCGCGGGAGTGGGGAGACCCAGTACTTC

V gene: TRBV29-1
J gene: TRBJ1-1
clone size: NA
D gene: TRBD1
CDR3 protein: CSVGDRARGTEAFF
CDR3 DNA: TGCAGCGTTGGGGACAGGGCCCGCGGGACTGAAGCTTTCTTT

V gene: TRBV7-2
J gene: TRBJ2-2
clone size: NA
D gene: TRBD1
CDR3 protein: CASSARTGVNTGELFF
CDR3 DNA: TGTGCCAGCAGCGCCCGGACAGGGGTAAACACCGGGGAGCTGTTTTTT

V gene: TRBV5-1
J gene: TRBJ2-2
clone size: NA
D gene: NA
CDR3 protein: CASSRLEGGGELFF
CDR3 DNA: TGCGCCAGCAGCCGACTAGAGGGTGGCGGGGAGCTGTTTTTT

V gene: TRBV28
J gene: TRBJ1-1
clone size: few
D gene: NA
CDR3 protein: CASDPFGTGRLEAFF
CDR3 DNA: TGTGCCAGCGATCCCTTCGGTACAGGGAGGCTTGAAGCTTTCTTT

V gene: TRBV28
J gene: TRBJ2-5
clone size: NA
D gene: NA
CDR3 protein: CASRSLIETQYF
CDR3 DNA: TGTGCCAGCAGATCCCTAATAGAGACCCAGTACTTC

V gene: TRBV4-3
J gene: TRBJ2-7
clone size: medium-sized
D gene: TRBD1
CDR3 protein: CASSQGTGGYKEQYF
CDR3 DNA: TGCGCCAGCAGCCAAGGGACAGGGGGCTACAAGGAGCAGTACTTC

V gene: TRBV9
J gene: TRBJ2-3
clone size: once
D gene: TRBD2
CDR3 protein: CASSVAPSWRVAGSDTQYF
CDR3 DNA: TGTGCCAGCAGCGTAGCTCCGTCTTGGAGGGTAGCGGGATCAGATACGCAGTATTTT

V gene: TRBV7-3
J gene: TRBJ2-2
clone size: NA
D gene: NA
CDR3 protein: CASSLRATSLTRVTPGELFF
CDR3 DNA: TGTGCCAGCAGCTTAAGAGCGACTAGTCTAACCCGAGTGACTCCCGGGGAGCTGTTTTTT

V gene: TRBV28
J gene: TRBJ2-1
clone size: NA
D gene: NA
CDR3 protein: CASSSPPRFESRIEGEGYNEQFF
CDR3 DNA: TGTGCCAGCAGTTCCCCACCCCGATTCGAATCTCGTATTGAGGGCGAAGGATATAATGAGCAGTTCTTC

V gene: TRBV27
J gene: TRBJ1-2
clone size: NA
D gene: TRBD1
CDR3 protein: CASSAPGQIYGYTF
CDR3 DNA: TGTGCCAGCAGTGCCCCGGGACAGATATATGGCTACACCTTC

V gene: TRBV15
J gene: TRBJ2-5
clone size: NA
D gene: NA
CDR3 protein: CATSRGDDTPQYF
CDR3 DNA: TGTGCCACCAGCAGAGGGGACGATACCCCCCAGTACTTC

V gene: TRBV7-9
J gene: TRBJ1-5
clone size: once
D gene: NA
CDR3 protein: CASSLAGSGSNQPQHF
CDR3 DNA: TGTGCCAGCAGCTTAGCGGGATCGGGTTCCAATCAGCCCCAGCATTTT

V gene: TRBV18
J gene: TRBJ2-1
clone size: NA
D gene: TRBD2
CDR3 protein: CASSPPGLAGNEQFF
CDR3 DNA: TGTGCCAGCTCACCACCGGGACTAGCTGGAAATGAGCAGTTCTTC

V gene: TRBV15
J gene: TRBJ1-4
clone size: NA
D gene: NA
CDR3 protein: CATSRGLKQGANEKLFF
CDR3 DNA: TGTGCCACCAGCAGAGGGTTAAAACAGGGAGCGAATGAAAAACTGTTTTTT

V gene: TRBV18
J gene: TRBJ1-1
clone size: NA
D gene: NA
CDR3 protein: CASSPPWLGGLIEAFF
CDR3 DNA: TGTGCCAGCTCACCACCTTGGCTAGGGGGTCTTATTGAAGCTTTCTTT

V gene: TRBV5-1
J gene: TRBJ2-2
clone size: NA
D gene: NA
CDR3 protein: CASSTGTPNTGELFF
CDR3 DNA: TGCGCCAGCAGCACCGGGACACCGAACACCGGGGAGCTGTTTTTT

V gene: TRBV5-1
J gene: TRBJ2-3
clone size: NA
D gene: TRBD2
CDR3 protein: CASSSSGGALDTQYF
CDR3 DNA: TGCGCCAGCAGCTCGAGCGGGGGGGCCCTAGATACGCAGTATTTT

V gene: TRBV7-9
J gene: TRBJ2-7
clone size: NA
D gene: NA
CDR3 protein: CASSRDGRGIYEQYF
CDR3 DNA: TGTGCCAGCAGCCGAGACGGCCGGGGGATCTACGAGCAGTACTTC

V gene: TRBV28
J gene: TRBJ1-2
clone size: NA
D gene: NA
CDR3 protein: CASSGTYGYTF
CDR3 DNA: TGTGCCAGCTCGGGGACCTATGGCTACACCTTC

V gene: TRBV9
J gene: TRBJ1-1
clone size: few
D gene: TRBD1
CDR3 protein: CASSARTGLLDTEAFF
CDR3 DNA: TGTGCCAGCAGCGCCCGGACAGGGCTATTAGACACTGAAGCTTTCTTT

V gene: TRBV11-2
J gene: TRBJ1-2
clone size: few
D gene: NA
CDR3 protein: CASSSNRQHRDGYTF
CDR3 DNA: TGTGCCAGCAGCTCCAATAGACAGCACAGGGATGGCTACACCTTC

V gene: TRBV6-6
J gene: TRBJ2-7
clone size: NA
D gene: TRBD2
CDR3 protein: CASKLASSYEQYF
CDR3 DNA: TGTGCCAGCAAACTAGCGTCCTCCTACGAGCAGTACTTC

V gene: TRBV20-1
J gene: TRBJ1-2
clone size: NA
D gene: NA
CDR3 protein: CSARGGPSAF
CDR3 DNA: TGCAGTGCTAGGGGCGGCCCAAGCGCCTTC

V gene: TRBV2
J gene: TRBJ1-3
clone size: NA
D gene: NA
CDR3 protein: CASSEGGSDGNTIYF
CDR3 DNA: TGTGCCAGCAGTGAAGGGGGGTCGGACGGAAACACCATATATTTT